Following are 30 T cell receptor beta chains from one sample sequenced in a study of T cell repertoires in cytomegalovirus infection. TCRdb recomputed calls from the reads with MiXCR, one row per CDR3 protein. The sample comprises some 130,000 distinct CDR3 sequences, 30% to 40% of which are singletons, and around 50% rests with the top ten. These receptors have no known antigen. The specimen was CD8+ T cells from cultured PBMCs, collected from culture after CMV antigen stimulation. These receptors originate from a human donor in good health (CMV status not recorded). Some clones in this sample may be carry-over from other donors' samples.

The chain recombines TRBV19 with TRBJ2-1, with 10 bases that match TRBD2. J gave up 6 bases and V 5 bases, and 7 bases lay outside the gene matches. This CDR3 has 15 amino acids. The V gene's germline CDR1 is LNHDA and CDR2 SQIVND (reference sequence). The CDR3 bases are TGTGCCAGTAGTGTAAGCGGGGGGGCCGGCAATGAGCAGTTCTTC. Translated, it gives CASSVSGGAGNEQFF. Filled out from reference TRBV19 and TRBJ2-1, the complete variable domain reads DGGITQSPKYLFRKEGQNVTLSCEQNLNHDAMYWYRQDPGQGLRLIYYSQIVNDFQKGDIAEGYSVSREKKESFPLTVTSAQKNPTAFYLCASSVSGGAGNEQFFGPGTRLTVL.

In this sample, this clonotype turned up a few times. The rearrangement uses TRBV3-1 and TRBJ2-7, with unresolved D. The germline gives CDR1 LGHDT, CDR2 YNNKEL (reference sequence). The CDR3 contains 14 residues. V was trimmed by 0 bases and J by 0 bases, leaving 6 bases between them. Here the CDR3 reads CASSQESSSYEQYF. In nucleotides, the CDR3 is TGTGCCAGCAGCCAAGAAAGTAGCTCCTACGAGCAGTACTTC.

For the CDR3, the DNA is TGTGCCAGCAGCCCCCTCGGGGACAGGGGGCTTCCCGAAACTGAAGCTTTCTTT. Its translation is CASSPLGDRGLPETEAFF. This chain links TRBV7-6 with TRBJ1-1, with 12 bases lining up with TRBD1. CDR3 size: 18 residues. Germline V gene data show CDR1 as SGHVS and CDR2 as FNYEAQ. J gave up 5 bases and V 5 bases, and 15 bases lay outside the gene matches.

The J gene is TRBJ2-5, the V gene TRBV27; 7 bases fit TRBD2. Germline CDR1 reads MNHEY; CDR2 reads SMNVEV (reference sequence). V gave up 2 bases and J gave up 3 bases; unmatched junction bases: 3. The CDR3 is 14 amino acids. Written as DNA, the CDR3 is TGTGCCAGCAGTTTAACACTAGCGAAAGAGACCCAGTACTTC. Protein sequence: CASSLTLAKETQYF.

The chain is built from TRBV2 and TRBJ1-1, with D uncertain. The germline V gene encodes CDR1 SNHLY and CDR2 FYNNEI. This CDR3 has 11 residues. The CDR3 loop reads CGGRLNTEAFF. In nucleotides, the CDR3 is TGTGGTGGGAGATTGAACACTGAAGCTTTCTTT.

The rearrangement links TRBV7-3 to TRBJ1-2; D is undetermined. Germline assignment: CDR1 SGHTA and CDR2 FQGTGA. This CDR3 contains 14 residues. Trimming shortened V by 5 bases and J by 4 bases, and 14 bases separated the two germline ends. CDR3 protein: CASSPSGSFYGYTF. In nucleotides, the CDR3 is TGTGCCAGCAGCCCGAGCGGATCCTTCTATGGCTACACCTTC.

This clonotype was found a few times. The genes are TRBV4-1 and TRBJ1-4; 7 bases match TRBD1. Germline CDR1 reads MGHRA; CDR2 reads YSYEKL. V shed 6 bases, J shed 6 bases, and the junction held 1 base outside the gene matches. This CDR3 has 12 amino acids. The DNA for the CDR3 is TGCGCCAGCAGGGGGACAGATGAAAAACTGTTTTTT. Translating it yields CASRGTDEKLFF.

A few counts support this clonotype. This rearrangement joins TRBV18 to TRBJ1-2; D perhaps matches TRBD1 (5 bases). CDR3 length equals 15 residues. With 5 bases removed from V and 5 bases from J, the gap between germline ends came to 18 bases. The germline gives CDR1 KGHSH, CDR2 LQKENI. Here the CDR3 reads CASSAGPAVGYGYTF. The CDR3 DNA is TGTGCCAGCTCAGCGGGACCAGCGGTAGGGTATGGCTACACCTTC. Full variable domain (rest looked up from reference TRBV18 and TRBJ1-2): NAGVMQNPRHLVRRRGQEARLRCSPMKGHSHVYWYRQLPEEGLKFMVYLQKENIIDESGMPKERFSAEFPKEGPSILRIQQVVRGDSAAYFCASSAGPAVGYGYTFGSGTRLTVV.

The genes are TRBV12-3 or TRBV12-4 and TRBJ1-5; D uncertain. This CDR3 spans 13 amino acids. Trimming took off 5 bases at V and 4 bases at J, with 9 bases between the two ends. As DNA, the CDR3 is TGTGCCAGCAGTCTTGGGGATAATCAGCCCCAGCATTTT. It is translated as CASSLGDNQPQHF.

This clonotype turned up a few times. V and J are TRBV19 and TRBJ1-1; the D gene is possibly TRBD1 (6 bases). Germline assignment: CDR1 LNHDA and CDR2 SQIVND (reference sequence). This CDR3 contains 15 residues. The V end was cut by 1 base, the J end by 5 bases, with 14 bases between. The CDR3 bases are TGTGCCAGTAGTATAGGAGCAGGGGCAGTGACTGAAGCTTTCTTT. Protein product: CASSIGAGAVTEAFF.

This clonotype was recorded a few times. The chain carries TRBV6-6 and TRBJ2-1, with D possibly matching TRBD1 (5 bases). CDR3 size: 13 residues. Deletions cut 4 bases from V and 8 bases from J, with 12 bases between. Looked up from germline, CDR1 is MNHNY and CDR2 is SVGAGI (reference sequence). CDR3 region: CASSFPGLDEQFF. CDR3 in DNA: TGTGCCAGCAGTTTCCCAGGGTTGGATGAGCAGTTCTTC.

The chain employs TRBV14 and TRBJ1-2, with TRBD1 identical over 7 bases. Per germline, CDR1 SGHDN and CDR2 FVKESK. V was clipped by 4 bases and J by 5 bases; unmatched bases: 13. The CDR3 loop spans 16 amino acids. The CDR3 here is CASSPLTGRLWYGYTF. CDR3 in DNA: TGTGCCAGCAGCCCCCTGACAGGGAGATTGTGGTATGGCTACACCTTC.

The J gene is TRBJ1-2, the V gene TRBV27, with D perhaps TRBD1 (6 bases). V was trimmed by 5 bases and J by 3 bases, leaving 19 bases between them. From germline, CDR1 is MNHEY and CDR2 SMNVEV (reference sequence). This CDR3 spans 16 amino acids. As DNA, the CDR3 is TGTGCCAGCAGTCAGTGGGCCAGCACAGGGTACTATGGCTACACCTTC. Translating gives CASSQWASTGYYGYTF.

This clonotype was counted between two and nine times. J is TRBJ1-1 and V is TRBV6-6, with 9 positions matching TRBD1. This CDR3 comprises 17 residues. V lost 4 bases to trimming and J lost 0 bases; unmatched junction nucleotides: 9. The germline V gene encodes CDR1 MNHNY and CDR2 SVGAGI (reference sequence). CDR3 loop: CASSSINTGGLNTEAFF. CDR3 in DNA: TGTGCCAGCAGTTCCATCAATACAGGGGGCTTGAACACTGAAGCTTTCTTT.

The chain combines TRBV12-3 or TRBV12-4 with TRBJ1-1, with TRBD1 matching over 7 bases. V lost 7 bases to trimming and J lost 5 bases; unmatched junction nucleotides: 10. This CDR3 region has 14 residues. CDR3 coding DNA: TGTGCCAGCACCCCCCGACAGGGATGGACTGAAGCTTTCTTT. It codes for CASTPRQGWTEAFF.

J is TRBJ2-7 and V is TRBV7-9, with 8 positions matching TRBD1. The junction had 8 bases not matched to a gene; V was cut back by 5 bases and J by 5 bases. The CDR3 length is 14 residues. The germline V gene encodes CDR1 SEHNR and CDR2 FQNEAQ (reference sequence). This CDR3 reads CASSPQGAPDEQYF. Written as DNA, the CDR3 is TGTGCCAGCAGCCCGCAGGGGGCGCCGGACGAGCAGTACTTC.

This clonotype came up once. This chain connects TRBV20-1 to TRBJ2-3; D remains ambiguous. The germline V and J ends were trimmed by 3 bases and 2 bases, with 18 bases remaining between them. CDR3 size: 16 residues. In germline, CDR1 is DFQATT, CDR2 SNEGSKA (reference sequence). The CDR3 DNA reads TGCAGTGCTAGGACGTATAGTGTGTCTCCCACAGATACGCAGTATTTT. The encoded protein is CSARTYSVSPTDTQYF.

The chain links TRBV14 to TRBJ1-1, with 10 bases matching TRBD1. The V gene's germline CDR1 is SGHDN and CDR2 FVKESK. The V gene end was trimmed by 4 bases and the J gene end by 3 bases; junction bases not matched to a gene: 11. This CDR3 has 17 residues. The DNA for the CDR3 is TGTGCCAGCAGCCCAGACAGGGGGCAGTATCCGGACACTGAAGCTTTCTTT. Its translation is CASSPDRGQYPDTEAFF. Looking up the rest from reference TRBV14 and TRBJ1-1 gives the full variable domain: EAGVTQFPSHSVIEKGQTVTLRCDPISGHDNLYWYRRVMGKEIKFLLHFVKESKQDESGMPNNRFLAERTGGTYSTLKVQPAELEDSGVYFCASSPDRGQYPDTEAFFGQGTRLTVV.

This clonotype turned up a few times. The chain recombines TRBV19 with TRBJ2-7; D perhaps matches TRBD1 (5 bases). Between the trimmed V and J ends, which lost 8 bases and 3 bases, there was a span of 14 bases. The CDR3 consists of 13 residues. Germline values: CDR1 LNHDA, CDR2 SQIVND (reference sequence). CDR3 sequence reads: CASGPGQGYEQYF. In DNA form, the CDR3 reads TGTGCCAGTGGTCCAGGGCAGGGCTACGAGCAGTACTTC.

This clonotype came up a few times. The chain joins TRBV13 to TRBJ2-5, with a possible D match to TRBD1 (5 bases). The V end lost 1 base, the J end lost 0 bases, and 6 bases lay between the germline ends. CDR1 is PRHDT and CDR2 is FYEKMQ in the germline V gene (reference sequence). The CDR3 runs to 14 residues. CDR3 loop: CASSLEGNQETQYF. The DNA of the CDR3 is TGTGCCAGCAGCTTAGAGGGGAACCAAGAGACCCAGTACTTC.

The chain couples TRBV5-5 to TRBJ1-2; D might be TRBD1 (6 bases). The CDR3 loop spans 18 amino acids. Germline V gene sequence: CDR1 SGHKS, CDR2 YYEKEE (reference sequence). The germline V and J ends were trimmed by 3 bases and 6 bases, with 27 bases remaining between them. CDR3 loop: CASSYRTLLVGARDGYTF. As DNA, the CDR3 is TGTGCCAGCAGCTACCGAACGCTGCTGGTGGGGGCCAGGGATGGCTACACCTTC.

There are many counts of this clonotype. The CDR3 loop is CASSLGPGGYEQYF. The CDR3 DNA reads TGTGCCAGCAGTTTAGGGCCCGGGGGCTACGAGCAGTACTTC. The J gene is TRBJ2-7, the V gene TRBV12-3 or TRBV12-4; a weak D match, TRBD2 (6 bases). This CDR3 is 14 amino acids long. With 1 base removed from V and 3 bases from J, the gap between germline ends came to 10 bases.

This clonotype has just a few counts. The CDR3 region has the DNA TGTGCCAGCAGCCGGACCCTGGCCACTGAAGCTTTCTTT. Translated: CASSRTLATEAFF. The J gene is TRBJ1-1, the V gene TRBV7-6, with D hard to call. The CDR3 covers 13 residues. The germline V gene has CDR1 SGHVS and CDR2 FNYEAQ. Trimming removed 5 bases from V and 4 bases from J, with 11 bases in between.

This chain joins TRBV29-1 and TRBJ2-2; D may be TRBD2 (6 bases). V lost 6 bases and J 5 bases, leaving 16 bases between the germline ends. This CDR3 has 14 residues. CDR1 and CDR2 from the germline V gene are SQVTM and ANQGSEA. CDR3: CSVKTGDRTGELFF. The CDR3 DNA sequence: TGCAGCGTAAAGACGGGAGATCGGACCGGGGAGCTGTTTTTT.

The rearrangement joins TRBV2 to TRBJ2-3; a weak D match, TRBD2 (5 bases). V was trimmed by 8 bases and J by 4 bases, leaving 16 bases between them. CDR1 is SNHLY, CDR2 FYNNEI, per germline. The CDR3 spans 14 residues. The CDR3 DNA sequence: TGTGCCAGCCCTCGGGATCTGCCCTCAGATACGCAGTATTTT. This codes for CASPRDLPSDTQYF.

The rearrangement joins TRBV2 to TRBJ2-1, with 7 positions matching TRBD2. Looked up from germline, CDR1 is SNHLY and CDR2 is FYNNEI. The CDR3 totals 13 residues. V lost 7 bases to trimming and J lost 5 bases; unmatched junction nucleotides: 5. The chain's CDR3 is CASIQRGNNEQFF. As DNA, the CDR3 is TGTGCCAGCATTCAGCGGGGTAACAATGAGCAGTTCTTC.

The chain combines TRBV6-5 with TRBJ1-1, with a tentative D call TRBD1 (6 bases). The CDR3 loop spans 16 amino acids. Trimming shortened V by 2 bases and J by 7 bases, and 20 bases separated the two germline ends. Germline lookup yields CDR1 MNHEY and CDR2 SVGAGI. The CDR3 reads CASSYGRGVRGVEAFF. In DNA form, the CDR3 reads TGTGCCAGCAGTTACGGGAGGGGGGTACGAGGTGTTGAAGCTTTCTTT.

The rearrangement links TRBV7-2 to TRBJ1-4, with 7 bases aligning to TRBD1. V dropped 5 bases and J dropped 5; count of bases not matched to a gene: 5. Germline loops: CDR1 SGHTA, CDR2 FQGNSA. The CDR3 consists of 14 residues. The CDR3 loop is CASSRTGKNEKLFF. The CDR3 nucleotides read TGTGCCAGCAGCCGGACAGGAAAAAATGAAAAACTGTTTTTT.

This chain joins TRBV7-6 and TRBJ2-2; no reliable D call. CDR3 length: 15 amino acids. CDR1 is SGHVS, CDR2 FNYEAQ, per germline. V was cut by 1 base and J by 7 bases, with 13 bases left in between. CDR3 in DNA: TGTGCCAGCAGCTTAGACGGCCCTTTCGTCGGGGAGCTGTTTTTT. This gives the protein CASSLDGPFVGELFF.

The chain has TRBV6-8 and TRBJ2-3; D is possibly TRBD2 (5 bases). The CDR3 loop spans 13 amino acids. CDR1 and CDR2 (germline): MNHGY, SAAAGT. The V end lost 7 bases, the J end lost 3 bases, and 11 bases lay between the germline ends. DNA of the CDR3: TGTGCCAGCACCCTAGCCGAAACAGATACGCAGTATTTT. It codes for CASTLAETDTQYF.